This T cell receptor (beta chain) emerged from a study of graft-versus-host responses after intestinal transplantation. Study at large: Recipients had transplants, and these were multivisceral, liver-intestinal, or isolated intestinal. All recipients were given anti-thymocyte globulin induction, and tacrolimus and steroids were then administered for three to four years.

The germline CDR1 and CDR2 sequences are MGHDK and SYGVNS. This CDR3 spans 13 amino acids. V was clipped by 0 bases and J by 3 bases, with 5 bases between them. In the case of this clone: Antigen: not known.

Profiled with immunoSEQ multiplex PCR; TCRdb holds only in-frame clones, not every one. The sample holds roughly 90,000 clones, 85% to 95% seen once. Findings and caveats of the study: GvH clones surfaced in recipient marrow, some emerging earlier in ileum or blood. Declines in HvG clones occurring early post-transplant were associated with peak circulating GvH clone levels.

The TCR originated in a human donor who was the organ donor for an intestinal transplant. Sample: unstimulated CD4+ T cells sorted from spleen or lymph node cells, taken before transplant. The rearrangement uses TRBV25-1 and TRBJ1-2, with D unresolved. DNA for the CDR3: TGTGCCAGCAGTGAATACCAGGACTATGGCTACACCTTC. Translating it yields CASSEYQDYGYTF.